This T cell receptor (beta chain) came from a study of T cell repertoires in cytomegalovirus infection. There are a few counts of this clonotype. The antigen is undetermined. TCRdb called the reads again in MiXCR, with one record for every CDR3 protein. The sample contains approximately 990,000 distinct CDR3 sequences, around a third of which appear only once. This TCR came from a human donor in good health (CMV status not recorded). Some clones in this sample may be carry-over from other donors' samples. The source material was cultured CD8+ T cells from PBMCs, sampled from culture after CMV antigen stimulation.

CDR3 in amino acids: CASSLGGFADTQYF. The CDR3 nucleotides are TGTGCCAGCAGTTTAGGGGGGTTTGCAGATACGCAGTATTTT. The V gene is TRBV12-3 or TRBV12-4, the J gene TRBJ2-3, with D perhaps being TRBD1 or TRBD2 (5 bases each). CDR3 length: 14 residues. The V end lost 1 base, the J end lost 4 bases, and 9 bases lay between the germline ends.